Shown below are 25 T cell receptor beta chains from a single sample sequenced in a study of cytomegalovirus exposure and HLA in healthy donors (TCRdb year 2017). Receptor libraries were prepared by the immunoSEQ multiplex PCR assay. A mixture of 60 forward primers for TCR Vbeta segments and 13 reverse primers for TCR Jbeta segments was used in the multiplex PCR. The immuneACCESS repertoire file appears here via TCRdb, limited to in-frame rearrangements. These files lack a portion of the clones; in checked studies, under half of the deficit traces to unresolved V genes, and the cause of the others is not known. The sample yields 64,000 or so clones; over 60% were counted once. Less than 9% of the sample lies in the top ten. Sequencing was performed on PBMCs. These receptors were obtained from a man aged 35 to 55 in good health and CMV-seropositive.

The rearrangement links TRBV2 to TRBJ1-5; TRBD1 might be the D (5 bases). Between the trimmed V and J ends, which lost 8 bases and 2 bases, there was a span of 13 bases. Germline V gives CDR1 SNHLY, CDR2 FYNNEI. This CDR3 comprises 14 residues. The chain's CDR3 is CASSDWGGNQPQHF. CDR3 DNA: TGTGCCAGCTCGGATTGGGGGGGCAATCAGCCCCAGCATTTT.

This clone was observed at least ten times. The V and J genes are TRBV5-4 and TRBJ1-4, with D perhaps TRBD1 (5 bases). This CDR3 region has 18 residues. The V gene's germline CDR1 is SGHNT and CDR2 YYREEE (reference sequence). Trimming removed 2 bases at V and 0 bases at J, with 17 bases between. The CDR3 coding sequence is TGTGCCAGCAGCTTCGGGGGGGTGGTCAAGCCAACTAATGAAAAACTGTTTTTT. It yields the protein CASSFGGVVKPTNEKLFF.

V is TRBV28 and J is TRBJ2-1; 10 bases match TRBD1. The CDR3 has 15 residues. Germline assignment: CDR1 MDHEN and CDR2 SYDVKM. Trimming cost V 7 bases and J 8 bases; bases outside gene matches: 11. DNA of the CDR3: TGTGCCAGCACCTCCGGACAGGGGGGGATGGATGAGCAGTTCTTC. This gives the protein CASTSGQGGMDEQFF.

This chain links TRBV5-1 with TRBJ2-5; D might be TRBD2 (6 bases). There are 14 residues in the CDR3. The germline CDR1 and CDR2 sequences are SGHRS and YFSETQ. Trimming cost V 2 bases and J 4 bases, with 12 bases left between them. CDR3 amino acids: CASSLLEAGETQYF. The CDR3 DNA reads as TGCGCCAGCAGCTTACTAGAAGCGGGAGAGACCCAGTACTTC.

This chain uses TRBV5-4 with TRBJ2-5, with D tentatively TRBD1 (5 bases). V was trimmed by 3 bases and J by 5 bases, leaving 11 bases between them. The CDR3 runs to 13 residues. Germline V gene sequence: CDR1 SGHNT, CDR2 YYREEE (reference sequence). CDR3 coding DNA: TGTGCCAGCAGCTACGTAGGGGATGAGACCCAGTACTTC. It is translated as CASSYVGDETQYF. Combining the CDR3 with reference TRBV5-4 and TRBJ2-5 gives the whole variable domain ETGVTQSPTHLIKTRGQQVTLRCSSQSGHNTVSWYQQALGQGPQFIFQYYREEENGRGNFPPRFSGLQFPNYSSELNVNALELDDSALYLCASSYVGDETQYFGPGTRLLVL.

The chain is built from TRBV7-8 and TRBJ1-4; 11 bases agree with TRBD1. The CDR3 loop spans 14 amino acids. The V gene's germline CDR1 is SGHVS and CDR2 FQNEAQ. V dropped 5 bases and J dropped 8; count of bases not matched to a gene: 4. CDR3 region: CASSAGQGEEKLFF. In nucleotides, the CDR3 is TGTGCCAGCAGCGCGGGACAGGGGGAAGAAAAACTGTTTTTT.

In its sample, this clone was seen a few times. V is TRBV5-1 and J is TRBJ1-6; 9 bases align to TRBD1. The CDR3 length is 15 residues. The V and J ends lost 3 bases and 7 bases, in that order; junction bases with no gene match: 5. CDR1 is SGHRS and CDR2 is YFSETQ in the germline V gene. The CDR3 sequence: CASSSTGGINSPLHF. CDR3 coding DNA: TGCGCCAGCAGCTCTACAGGGGGCATAAATTCACCCCTCCACTTT.

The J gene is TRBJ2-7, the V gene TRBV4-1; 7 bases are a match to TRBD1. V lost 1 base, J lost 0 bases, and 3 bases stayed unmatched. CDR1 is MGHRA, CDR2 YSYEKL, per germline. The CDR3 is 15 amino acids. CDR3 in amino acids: CASSQVRDSSYEQYF. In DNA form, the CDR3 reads TGCGCCAGCAGCCAAGTCCGGGACAGCTCCTACGAGCAGTACTTC.

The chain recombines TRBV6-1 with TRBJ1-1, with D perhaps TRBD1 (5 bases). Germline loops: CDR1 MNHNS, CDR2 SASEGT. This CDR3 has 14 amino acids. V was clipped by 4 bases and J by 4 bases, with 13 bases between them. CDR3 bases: TGTGCCAGCAGTGCCGGAGGGGCTATCACTGAAGCTTTCTTT. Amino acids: CASSAGGAITEAFF.

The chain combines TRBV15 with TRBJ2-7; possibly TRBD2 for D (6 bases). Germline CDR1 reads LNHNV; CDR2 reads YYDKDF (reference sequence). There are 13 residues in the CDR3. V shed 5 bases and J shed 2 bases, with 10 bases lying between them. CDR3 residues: CATSLGGTYEQYF. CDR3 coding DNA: TGTGCCACCAGCCTCGGGGGTACCTACGAGCAGTACTTC.

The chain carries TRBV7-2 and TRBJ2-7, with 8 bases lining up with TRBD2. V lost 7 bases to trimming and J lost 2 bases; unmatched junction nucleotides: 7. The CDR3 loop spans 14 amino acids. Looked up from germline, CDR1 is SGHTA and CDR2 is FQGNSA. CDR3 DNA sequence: TGTGCCAGCAAGTGGCTAGCGGGTCCCTACGAGCAGTACTTC. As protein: CASKWLAGPYEQYF.

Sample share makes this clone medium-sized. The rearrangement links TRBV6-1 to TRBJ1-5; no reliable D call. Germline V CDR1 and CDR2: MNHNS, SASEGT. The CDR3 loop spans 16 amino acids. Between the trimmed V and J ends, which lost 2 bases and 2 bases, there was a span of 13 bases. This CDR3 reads CASSEQDGVGNQPQHF. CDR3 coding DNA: TGTGCCAGCAGTGAACAAGACGGGGTAGGCAATCAGCCCCAGCATTTT.

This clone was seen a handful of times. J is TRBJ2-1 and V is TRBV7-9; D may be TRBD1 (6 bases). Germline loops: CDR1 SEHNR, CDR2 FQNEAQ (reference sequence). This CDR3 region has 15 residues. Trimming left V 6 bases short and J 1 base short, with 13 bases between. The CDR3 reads CASSPGTISYNEQFF. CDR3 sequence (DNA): TGTGCCAGCAGTCCCGGGACAATTTCCTACAATGAGCAGTTCTTC.

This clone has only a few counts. This CDR3 reads CASSPRGGPATNEKLFF. DNA for the CDR3: TGTGCCAGCAGCCCTAGAGGGGGTCCTGCAACTAATGAAAAACTGTTTTTT. J is TRBJ1-4 and V is TRBV7-2; weak D call: TRBD1 (6 bases). The CDR3 is 17 residues long. V lost 5 bases and J 0 bases, leaving 16 bases between the germline ends. Germline V gene data show CDR1 as SGHTA and CDR2 as FQGNSA.

The CDR3: CASSQARGQQETQYF. The CDR3 bases are TGTGCCAGCAGCCAAGCCCGGGGTCAGCAAGAGACCCAGTACTTC. This chain joins TRBV4-2 and TRBJ2-5, with D tentatively TRBD2 (5 bases). This CDR3 has 15 amino acids. V lost 1 base and J lost 2, with 11 bases in between. Per the germline V gene, CDR1 is LGHNA and CDR2 is YNFKEQ.

The CDR3 coding sequence is TGTGCCAGCAGCGTAGCAGGGAACATGAACACTGAAGCTTTCTTT. Translating gives CASSVAGNMNTEAFF. V gene TRBV9 combines with J gene TRBJ1-1; D is perhaps TRBD1 (5 bases). Germline values: CDR1 SGDLS, CDR2 YYNGEE. The V gene lost 0 bases and the J gene lost 0 bases, with 9 bases spanning the gap. The CDR3 is 15 residues long.

The CDR3 coding sequence is TGTGCCAGCAGACCGGGACAGGCCTCTAGCACAGATACGCAGTATTTT. Protein product: CASRPGQASSTDTQYF. The chain joins TRBV7-2 to TRBJ2-3, with TRBD1 matching over 8 bases. The V gene end was trimmed by 6 bases and the J gene end by 0 bases; junction bases not matched to a gene: 8. The CDR3 consists of 16 residues. Germline loops: CDR1 SGHTA, CDR2 FQGNSA.

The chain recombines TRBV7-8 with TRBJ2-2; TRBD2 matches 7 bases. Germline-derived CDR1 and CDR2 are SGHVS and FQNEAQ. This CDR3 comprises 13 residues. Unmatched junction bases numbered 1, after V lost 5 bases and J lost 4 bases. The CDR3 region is CASSPGGTGELFF. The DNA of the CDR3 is TGTGCCAGCAGCCCGGGGGGCACCGGGGAGCTGTTTTTT.

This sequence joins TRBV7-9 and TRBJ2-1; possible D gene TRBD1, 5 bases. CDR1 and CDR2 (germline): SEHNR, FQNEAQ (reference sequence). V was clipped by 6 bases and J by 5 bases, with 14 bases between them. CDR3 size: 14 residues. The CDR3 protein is CASSSTLRDNEQFF. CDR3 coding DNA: TGTGCCAGCAGTTCCACCCTCAGGGACAATGAGCAGTTCTTC.

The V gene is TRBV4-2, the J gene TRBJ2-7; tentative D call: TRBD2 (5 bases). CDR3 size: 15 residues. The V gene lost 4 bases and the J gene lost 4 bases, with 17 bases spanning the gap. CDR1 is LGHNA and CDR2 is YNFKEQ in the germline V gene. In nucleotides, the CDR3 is TGTGCCAGCAGCCTCGATCCGGGAAGTTCATACGAGCAGTACTTC. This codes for CASSLDPGSSYEQYF.

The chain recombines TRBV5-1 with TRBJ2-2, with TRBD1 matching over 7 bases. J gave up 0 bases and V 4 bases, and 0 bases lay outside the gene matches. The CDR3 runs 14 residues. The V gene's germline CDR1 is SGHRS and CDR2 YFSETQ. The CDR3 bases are TGCGCCAGCAGCGGGACAGCGAACACCGGGGAGCTGTTTTTT. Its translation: CASSGTANTGELFF.

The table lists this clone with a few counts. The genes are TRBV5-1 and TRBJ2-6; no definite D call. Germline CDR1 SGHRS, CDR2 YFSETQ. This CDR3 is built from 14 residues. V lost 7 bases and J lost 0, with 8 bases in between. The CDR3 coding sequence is TGCGCCAGCGAGGAACGCTCTGGGGCCAACGTCCTGACTTTC. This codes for CASEERSGANVLTF. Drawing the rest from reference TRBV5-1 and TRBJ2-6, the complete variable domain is KAGVTQTPRYLIKTRGQQVTLSCSPISGHRSVSWYQQTPGQGLQFLFEYFSETQRNKGNFPGRFSGRQFSNSRSEMNVSTLELGDSALYLCASEERSGANVLTFGAGSRLTVL.

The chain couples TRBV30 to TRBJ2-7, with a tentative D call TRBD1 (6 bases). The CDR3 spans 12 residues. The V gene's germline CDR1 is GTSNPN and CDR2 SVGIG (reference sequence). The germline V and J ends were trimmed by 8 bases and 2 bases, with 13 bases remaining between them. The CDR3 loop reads CAPQGSPYEQYF. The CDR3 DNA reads TGTGCCCCGCAGGGGAGCCCCTACGAGCAGTACTTC.

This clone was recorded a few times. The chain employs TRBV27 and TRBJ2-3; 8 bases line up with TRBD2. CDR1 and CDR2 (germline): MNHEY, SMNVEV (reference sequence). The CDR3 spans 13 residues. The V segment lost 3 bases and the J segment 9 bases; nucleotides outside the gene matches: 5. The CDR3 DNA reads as TGTGCCAGCAGTTTTAGCGGGGCGACCACGCAGTATTTT. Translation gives CASSFSGATTQYF.

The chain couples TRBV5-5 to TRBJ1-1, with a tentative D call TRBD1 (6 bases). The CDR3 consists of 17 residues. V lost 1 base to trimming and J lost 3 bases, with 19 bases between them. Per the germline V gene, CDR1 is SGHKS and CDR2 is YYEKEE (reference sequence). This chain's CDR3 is CASSLRDTGRGYTEAFF. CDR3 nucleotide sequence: TGTGCCAGCAGCTTGCGGGACACAGGGAGGGGATACACTGAAGCTTTCTTT.